These 18 T cell receptor beta chains came from one sample sequenced in a study of CD8 T cells in Susac syndrome. RNA was extracted with the RNeasy kit, and a quantity of roughly 0.45 to 1 ug was reverse transcribed using random hexamers. TCRdb passed the immunoSEQ multiplex PCR reads through MiXCR, listing each CDR3 protein once. The table records 200,000 to 300,000 distinct CDR3 sequences, about 95% of them present only once. Sequences were obtained from CD4+ T cells from PBMCs. The receptors come from a human donor with Susac syndrome.

This sequence joins TRBV20-1 and TRBJ2-7, with a possible D match to TRBD2 (6 bases). The CDR3 runs 14 residues. CDR1 and CDR2 from the germline V gene are DFQATT and SNEGSKA (reference sequence). The V end lost 3 bases, the J end lost 0 bases, and 12 bases lay between the germline ends. The CDR3 DNA is TGCAGTGCTAGGCGGCCGCGGGGCTCCTACGAGCAGTACTTC. This codes for CSARRPRGSYEQYF.

This chain joins TRBV30 and TRBJ1-1; TRBD1 agrees at 8 bases. V dropped 5 bases and J dropped 4; count of bases not matched to a gene: 15. CDR1 is GTSNPN and CDR2 is SVGIG in the germline V gene (reference sequence). The CDR3 is 16 amino acids. CDR3 in amino acids: CAWDRLPQGARTEAFF. The CDR3 DNA is TGTGCCTGGGACCGGCTACCCCAGGGGGCGCGCACTGAAGCTTTCTTT.

The genes are TRBV12-3 or TRBV12-4 and TRBJ2-2, with TRBD1 matching 8 bases. This CDR3 is built from 15 residues. The J segment lost 3 bases and the V segment lost 7 bases, leaving 7 bases of the junction unmatched. Here the CDR3 reads CASTTGTGHTGELFF. The CDR3 DNA reads as TGTGCCAGCACCACGGGGACAGGTCACACCGGGGAGCTGTTTTTT.

The chain carries TRBV20-1 and TRBJ2-5; D not resolved. V gave up 5 bases and J gave up 5 bases, with 21 bases separating them. From germline, CDR1 is DFQATT and CDR2 SNEGSKA (reference sequence). The CDR3 length is 15 residues. The CDR3 protein is CSALLPASFDETQYF. The CDR3 DNA reads TGCAGTGCTCTCCTCCCGGCGAGCTTCGACGAGACCCAGTACTTC.

J is TRBJ2-5 and V is TRBV20-1; D perhaps matches TRBD2 (5 bases). In germline, CDR1 is DFQATT, CDR2 SNEGSKA (reference sequence). V lost 5 bases to trimming and J lost 5 bases, with 9 bases between them. The length of the CDR3 is 11 residues. Written as DNA, the CDR3 is TGCAGTGCTCCAGCGGTGGAGACCCAGTACTTC. Its translation: CSAPAVETQYF.

J is TRBJ2-1 and V is TRBV28, with a tentative D call TRBD1 (5 bases). CDR3 length equals 12 residues. Trimming left V 10 bases short and J 3 bases short, with 10 bases between. CDR1 and CDR2 from the germline V gene are MDHEN and SYDVKM. The CDR3 loop is CATSGLYNEQFF. CDR3 in DNA: TGTGCCACCTCAGGGCTCTACAATGAGCAGTTCTTC.

The J gene is TRBJ2-7, the V gene TRBV9; no clear D. The V gene lost 0 bases and the J gene lost 7 bases, with 11 bases spanning the gap. The germline gives CDR1 SGDLS, CDR2 YYNGEE. The CDR3 consists of 13 residues. CDR3 nucleotide sequence: TGTGCCAGCAGCGTAGGGGCTCTTGGGGAGCAGTACTTC. Amino acid sequence: CASSVGALGEQYF.

The chain links TRBV12-3 or TRBV12-4 to TRBJ1-2, with 8 bases that match TRBD1. V dropped 5 bases and J dropped 4; count of bases not matched to a gene: 9. The CDR3 has 15 amino acids. CDR3 in DNA: TGTGCCAGCAGTCCTACAGGGGGTTCCGGCTATGGCTACACCTTC. As protein: CASSPTGGSGYGYTF.

The chain has TRBV7-6 and TRBJ1-2; 10 bases line up with TRBD1. With 4 bases clipped from V and 3 bases from J, the junction kept 8 bases outside the gene matches. Germline V gives CDR1 SGHVS, CDR2 FNYEAQ. This CDR3 region has 16 residues. The CDR3 is CASSSQSGTGDYGYTF. CDR3 coding DNA: TGTGCCAGCAGCTCCCAAAGCGGGACAGGGGACTATGGCTACACCTTC. The entire variable domain, with the rest obtained from reference TRBV7-6 and TRBJ1-2, is as follows: GAGVSQSPRYKVTKRGQDVALRCDPISGHVSLYWYRQALGQGPEFLTYFNYEAQQDKSGLPNDRFSAERPEGSISTLTIQRTEQRDSAMYRCASSSQSGTGDYGYTFGSGTRLTVV.

This chain connects TRBV30 to TRBJ1-1, with 9 nucleotides matching TRBD1. The CDR3 spans 13 residues. V gave up 3 bases and J gave up 8 bases; unmatched junction bases: 7. The germline gives CDR1 GTSNPN, CDR2 SVGIG (reference sequence). This CDR3 is CAWRRDRVYEAFF. CDR3 in DNA: TGTGCCTGGAGAAGGGACAGGGTTTACGAAGCTTTCTTT.

V is TRBV18 and J is TRBJ2-5, with 10 bases that match TRBD2. There are 16 residues in the CDR3. CDR1 KGHSH and CDR2 LQKENI come from the germline V gene. Trimming took 1 base from V and 2 from J; bases not matched to a gene: 4. CDR3 nucleotide sequence: TGTGCCAGCTCACCACTTGTAGCGGGAGGACAAGAGACCCAGTACTTC. Its translation: CASSPLVAGGQETQYF. The full variable domain, completed using reference TRBV18 and TRBJ2-5, is NAGVMQNPRHLVRRRGQEARLRCSPMKGHSHVYWYRQLPEEGLKFMVYLQKENIIDESGMPKERFSAEFPKEGPSILRIQQVVRGDSAAYFCASSPLVAGGQETQYFGPGTRLLVL.

The genes are TRBV20-1 and TRBJ2-5; 10 positions match TRBD2. Germline V CDR1 and CDR2: DFQATT, SNEGSKA (reference sequence). Unmatched junction bases numbered 2, after V lost 1 base and J lost 3 bases. This CDR3 has 14 residues. This chain's CDR3 is CSARGLAGKETQYF. The CDR3 nucleotides are TGCAGTGCTAGAGGACTAGCGGGTAAAGAGACCCAGTACTTC.

J is TRBJ1-1 and V is TRBV5-1; D not certain. The germline V gene has CDR1 SGHRS and CDR2 YFSETQ. The CDR3 sequence is 14 residues long. The germline V and J ends were trimmed by 4 bases and 5 bases, with 15 bases remaining between them. This CDR3 is CASSLVGVLTEAFF. The CDR3 DNA reads as TGCGCCAGCAGCCTCGTTGGGGTTTTAACTGAAGCTTTCTTT.

The rearrangement links TRBV4-1 to TRBJ2-7; D gene ambiguous. There are 15 residues in the CDR3. Germline V lookup: CDR1 MGHRA, CDR2 YSYEKL. V was shortened by 0 bases and J by 7 bases, with 16 bases between the two germline ends. CDR3 sequence: CASSQERTRLWEQYF. The CDR3 DNA follows: TGCGCCAGCAGCCAAGAGAGGACCCGACTCTGGGAGCAGTACTTC.

This clonotype has only a few counts. V is TRBV14 and J is TRBJ1-2, with a possible D match to TRBD1 (5 bases). The CDR3 length is 13 residues. The germline V and J ends were trimmed by 0 bases and 4 bases, with 6 bases remaining between them. CDR1 is SGHDN and CDR2 is FVKESK in the germline V gene. The CDR3 DNA reads TGTGCCAGCAGCCAAGACAGGGCCTATGGCTACACCTTC. Translation gives CASSQDRAYGYTF.

J is TRBJ2-5 and V is TRBV11-3; 7 positions agree with TRBD2. Trimming took 5 bases from V and 2 from J; bases not matched to a gene: 8. The CDR3 has 15 residues. The germline V gene has CDR1 SGHNT and CDR2 YENEEA. The CDR3 DNA follows: TGTGCCAGCAGCCGCAGGACTAGGGGACAAGAGACCCAGTACTTC. Translation: CASSRRTRGQETQYF. The entire variable domain, with the rest obtained from reference TRBV11-3 and TRBJ2-5, is as follows: EAGVVQSPRYKIIEKKQPVAFWCNPISGHNTLYWYLQNLGQGPELLIRYENEEAVDDSQLPKDRFSAERLKGVDSTLKIQPAELGDSAVYLCASSRRTRGQETQYFGPGTRLLVL.

This chain links TRBV28 with TRBJ2-5; the match to TRBD2 covers 13 bases. J lost 5 bases, V lost 5 bases, and 5 bases had no gene match. This CDR3 is built from 15 residues. The germline gives CDR1 MDHEN, CDR2 SYDVKM. The CDR3 sequence: CASSRLAGGGETQYF. CDR3 in DNA: TGTGCCAGCAGTAGACTAGCGGGAGGTGGGGAGACCCAGTACTTC.

The V call is TRBV7-9, the J call TRBJ2-2; D is unclear. Germline CDR1 is SEHNR and CDR2 is FQNEAQ (reference sequence). This CDR3 is built from 14 residues. Trimming stripped 1 base from V and 5 bases from J, with 8 bases between. The CDR3 nucleotides read TGTGCCAGCAGCTTAGATGGTGGGACCGGGGAGCTGTTTTTT. Amino acids: CASSLDGGTGELFF.